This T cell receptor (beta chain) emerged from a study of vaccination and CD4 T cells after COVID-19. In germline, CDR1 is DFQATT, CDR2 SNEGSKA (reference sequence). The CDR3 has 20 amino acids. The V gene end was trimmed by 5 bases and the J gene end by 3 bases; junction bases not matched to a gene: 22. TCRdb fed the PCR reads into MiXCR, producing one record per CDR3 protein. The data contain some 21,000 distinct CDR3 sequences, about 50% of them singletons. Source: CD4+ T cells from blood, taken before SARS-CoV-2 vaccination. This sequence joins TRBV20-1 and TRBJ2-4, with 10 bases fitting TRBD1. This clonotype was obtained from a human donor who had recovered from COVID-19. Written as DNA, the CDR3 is TGCAGTGCTCCAAGGAGGGGACAGGGGATTTCTAGCGGGCGCAAAAACATTCAGTACTTC. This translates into CSAPRRGQGISSGRKNIQYF.